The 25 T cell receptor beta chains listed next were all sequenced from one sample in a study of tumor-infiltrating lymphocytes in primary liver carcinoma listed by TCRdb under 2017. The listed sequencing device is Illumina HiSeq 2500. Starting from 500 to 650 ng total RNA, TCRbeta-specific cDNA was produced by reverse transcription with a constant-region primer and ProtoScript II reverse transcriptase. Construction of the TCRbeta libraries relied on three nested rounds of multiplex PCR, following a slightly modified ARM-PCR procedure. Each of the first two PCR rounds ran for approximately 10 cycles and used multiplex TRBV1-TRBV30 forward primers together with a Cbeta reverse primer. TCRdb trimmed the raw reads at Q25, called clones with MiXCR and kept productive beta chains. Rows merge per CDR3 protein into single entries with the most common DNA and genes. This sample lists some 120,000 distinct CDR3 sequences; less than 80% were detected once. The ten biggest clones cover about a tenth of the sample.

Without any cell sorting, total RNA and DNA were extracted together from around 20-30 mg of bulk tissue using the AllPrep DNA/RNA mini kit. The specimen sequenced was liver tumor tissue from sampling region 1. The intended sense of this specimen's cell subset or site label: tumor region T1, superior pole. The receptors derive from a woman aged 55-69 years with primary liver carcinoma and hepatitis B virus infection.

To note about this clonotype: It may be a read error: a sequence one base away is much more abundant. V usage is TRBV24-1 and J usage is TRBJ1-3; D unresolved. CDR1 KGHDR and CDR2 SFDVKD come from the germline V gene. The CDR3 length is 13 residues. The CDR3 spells CATIWTSRNTIYF. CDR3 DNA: TGTGCCACCATCTGGACCTCTAGAAACACCATATATTTT.

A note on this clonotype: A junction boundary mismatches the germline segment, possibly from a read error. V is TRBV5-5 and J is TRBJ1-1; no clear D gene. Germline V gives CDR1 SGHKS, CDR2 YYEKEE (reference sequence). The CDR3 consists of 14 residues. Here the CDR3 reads CASSFTALNAEAFF. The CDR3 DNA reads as TGTGCCAGCAGCTTTACGGCTCTGAACGCTGAAGCTTTCTTT.

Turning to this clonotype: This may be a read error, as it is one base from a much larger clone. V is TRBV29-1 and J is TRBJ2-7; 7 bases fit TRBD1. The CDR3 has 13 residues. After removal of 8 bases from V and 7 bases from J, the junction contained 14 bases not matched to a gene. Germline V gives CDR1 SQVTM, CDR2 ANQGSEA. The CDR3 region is CSTQGTGVGEQYF. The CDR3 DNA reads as TGCAGCACCCAGGGAACAGGGGTGGGAGAGCAGTACTTC.

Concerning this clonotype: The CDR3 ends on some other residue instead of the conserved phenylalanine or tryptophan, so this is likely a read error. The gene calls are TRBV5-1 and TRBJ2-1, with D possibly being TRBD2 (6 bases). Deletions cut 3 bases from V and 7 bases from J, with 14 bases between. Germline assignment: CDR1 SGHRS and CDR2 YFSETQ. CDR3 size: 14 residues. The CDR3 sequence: CASSSGLTGNEQFS. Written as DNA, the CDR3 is TGCGCCAGCAGCTCGGGACTGACTGGAAATGAGCAGTTCTCC.

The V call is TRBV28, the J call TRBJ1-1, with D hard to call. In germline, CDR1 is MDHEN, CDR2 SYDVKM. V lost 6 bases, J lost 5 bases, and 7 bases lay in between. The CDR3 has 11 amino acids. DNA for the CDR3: TGTGCCAGCAGACTCCAAACTGAAGCTTTCTTT. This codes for CASRLQTEAFF. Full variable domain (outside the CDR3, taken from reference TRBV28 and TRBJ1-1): DVKVTQSSRYLVKRTGEKVFLECVQDMDHENMFWYRQDPGLGLRLIYFSYDVKMKEKGDIPEGYSVSREKKERFSLILESASTNQTSMYLCASRLQTEAFFGQGTRLTVV.

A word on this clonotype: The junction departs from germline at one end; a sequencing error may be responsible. The CDR3 sequence is CTSSFAGRPSQHF. DNA of the CDR3: TGTACCAGCAGTTTTGCGGGACGGCCGTCCCAGCATTTT. This chain connects TRBV12-3 or TRBV12-4 to TRBJ1-5, with D possibly TRBD1 on 5 matching bases. The length of the CDR3 is 13 residues.

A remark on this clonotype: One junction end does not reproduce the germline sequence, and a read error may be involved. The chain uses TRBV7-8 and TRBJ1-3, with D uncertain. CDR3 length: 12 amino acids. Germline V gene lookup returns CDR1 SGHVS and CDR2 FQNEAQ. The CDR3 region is CVSSGSGNTIYF. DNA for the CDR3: TGTGTCAGCAGTGGTTCTGGAAACACCATATATTTT.

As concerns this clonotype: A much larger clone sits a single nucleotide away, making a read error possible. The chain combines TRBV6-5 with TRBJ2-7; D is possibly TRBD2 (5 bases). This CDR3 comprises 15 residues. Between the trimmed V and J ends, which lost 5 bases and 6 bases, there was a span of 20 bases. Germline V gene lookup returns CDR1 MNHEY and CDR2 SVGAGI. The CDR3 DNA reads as TGTGCCAGCAGTCCCGAGGGCCCTCTGTCCCTCGAGCAGTACTTC. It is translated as CASSPEGPLSLEQYF.

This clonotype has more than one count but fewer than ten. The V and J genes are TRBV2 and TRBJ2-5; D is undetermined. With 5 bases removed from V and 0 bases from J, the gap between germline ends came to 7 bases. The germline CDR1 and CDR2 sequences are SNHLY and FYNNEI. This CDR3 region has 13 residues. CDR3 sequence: CASSLGHQETQYF. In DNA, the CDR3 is TGTGCCAGCAGTCTAGGACACCAAGAGACCCAGTACTTC. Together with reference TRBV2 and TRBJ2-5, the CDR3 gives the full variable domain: EPEVTQTPSHQVTQMGQEVILRCVPISNHLYFYWYRQILGQKVEFLVSFYNNEISEKSEIFDDQFSVERPDGSNFTLKIRSTKLEDSAMYFCASSLGHQETQYFGPGTRLLVL.

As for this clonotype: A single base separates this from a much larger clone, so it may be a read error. The CDR3 nucleotides are TGTGCCAGCACTCTTGGTGGTGAGCAGTTCTTC. Translation: CASTLGGEQFF. The rearrangement joins TRBV6-7 to TRBJ2-1, with D unclear. TRBV6-7 is flagged as an ORF with uncertain function. V lost 7 bases to trimming and J lost 9 bases, with 10 bases between them. The CDR3 loop spans 11 amino acids.

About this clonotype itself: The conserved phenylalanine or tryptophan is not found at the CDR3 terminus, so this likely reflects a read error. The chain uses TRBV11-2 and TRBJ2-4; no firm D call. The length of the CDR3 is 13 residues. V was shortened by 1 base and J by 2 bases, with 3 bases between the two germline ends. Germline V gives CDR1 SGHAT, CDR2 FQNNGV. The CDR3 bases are TGTGCCAGCAGCTTAGGGCCCAAAAACATTCAGTACTCC. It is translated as CASSLGPKNIQYS.

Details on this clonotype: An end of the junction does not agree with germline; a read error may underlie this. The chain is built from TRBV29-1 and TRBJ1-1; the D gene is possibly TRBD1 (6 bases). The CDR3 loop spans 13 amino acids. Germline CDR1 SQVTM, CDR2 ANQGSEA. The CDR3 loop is CSAGRGGDTEASF. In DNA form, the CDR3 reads TGCAGTGCCGGACGGGGCGGGGACACTGAAGCTTCCTTT.

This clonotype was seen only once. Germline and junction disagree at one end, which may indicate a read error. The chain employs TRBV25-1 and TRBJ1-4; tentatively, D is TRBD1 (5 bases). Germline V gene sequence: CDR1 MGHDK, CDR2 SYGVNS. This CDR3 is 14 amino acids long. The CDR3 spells CANSQGYEGEKLFF. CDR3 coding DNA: TGTGCCAACAGTCAGGGATACGAAGGGGAAAAACTGTTTTTT.

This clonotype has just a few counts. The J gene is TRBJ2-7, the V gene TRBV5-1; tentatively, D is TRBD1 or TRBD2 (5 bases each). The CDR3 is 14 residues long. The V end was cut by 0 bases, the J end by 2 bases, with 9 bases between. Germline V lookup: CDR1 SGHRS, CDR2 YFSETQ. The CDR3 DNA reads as TGCGCCAGCAGCTTGGCCGGGACCCCCTACGAGCAGTACTTC. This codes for CASSLAGTPYEQYF.

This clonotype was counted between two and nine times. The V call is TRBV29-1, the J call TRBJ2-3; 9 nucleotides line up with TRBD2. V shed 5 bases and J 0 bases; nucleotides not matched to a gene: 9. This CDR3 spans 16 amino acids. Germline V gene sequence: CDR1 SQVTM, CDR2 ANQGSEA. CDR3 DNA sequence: TGCAGCGTTATGGGCGGGAGGGTTATTAGCACAGATACGCAGTATTTT. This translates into CSVMGGRVISTDTQYF.

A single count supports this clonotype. CDR3 coding DNA: TGTGCCAGCAGCTGCTCCCGCAGTGGCATGGGAGGAAACATTCAGTACTTC. This gives the protein CASSCSRSGMGGNIQYF. This chain links TRBV28 with TRBJ2-4, with D perhaps TRBD2 (6 bases). Germline assignment: CDR1 MDHEN and CDR2 SYDVKM. V shed 6 bases and J shed 6 bases, with 24 bases lying between them. The CDR3 has 17 residues.

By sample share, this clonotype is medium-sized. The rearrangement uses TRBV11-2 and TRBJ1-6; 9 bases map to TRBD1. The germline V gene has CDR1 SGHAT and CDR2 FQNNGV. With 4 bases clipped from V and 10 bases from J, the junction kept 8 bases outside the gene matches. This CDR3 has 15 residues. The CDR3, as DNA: TGTGCCAGCAGCTACAGGGACAGGGAATGGTCACCCCTCCACTTT. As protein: CASSYRDREWSPLHF.

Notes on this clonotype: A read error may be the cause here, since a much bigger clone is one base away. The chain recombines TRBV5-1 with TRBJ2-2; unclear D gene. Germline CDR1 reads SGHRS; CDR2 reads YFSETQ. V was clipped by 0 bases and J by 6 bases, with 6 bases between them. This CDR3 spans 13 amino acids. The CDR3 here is CASSLDEAGELFF. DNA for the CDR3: TGCGCCAGCAGCTTGGATGAGGCCGGGGAGCTGTTTTTT.

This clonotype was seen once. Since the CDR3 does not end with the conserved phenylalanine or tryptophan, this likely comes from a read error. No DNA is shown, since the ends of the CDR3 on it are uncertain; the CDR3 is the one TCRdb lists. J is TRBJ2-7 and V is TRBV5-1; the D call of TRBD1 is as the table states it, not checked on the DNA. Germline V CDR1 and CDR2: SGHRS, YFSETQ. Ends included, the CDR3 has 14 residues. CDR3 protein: CANRGQGALLKQYL.

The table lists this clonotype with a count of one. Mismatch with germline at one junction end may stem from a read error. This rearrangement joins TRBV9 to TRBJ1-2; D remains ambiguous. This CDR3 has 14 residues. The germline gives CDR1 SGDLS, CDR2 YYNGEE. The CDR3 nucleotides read TGTGCCACCAGCGATTACGGGGAGGCTGATGGCTACACCTTC. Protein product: CATSDYGEADGYTF.

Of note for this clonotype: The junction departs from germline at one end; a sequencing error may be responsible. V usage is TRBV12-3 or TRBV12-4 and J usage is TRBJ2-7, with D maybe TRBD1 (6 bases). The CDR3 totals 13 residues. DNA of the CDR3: TGTGCCAGCAGCACTAGAGTCGCAGGGGAGCAGTATTTC. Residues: CASSTRVAGEQYF.

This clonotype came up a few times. The CDR3 here is CASSNLFGTGDSGNTIYF. The CDR3 DNA sequence: TGTGCCAGCAGCAACCTTTTCGGGACAGGTGACTCTGGAAACACCATATATTTT. The rearrangement joins TRBV7-9 to TRBJ1-3; TRBD1 agrees at 8 bases. This CDR3 region has 18 residues. CDR1 and CDR2 (germline): SEHNR, FQNEAQ (reference sequence). Trimming removed 5 bases from V and 0 bases from J; junction bases left unmatched: 12.

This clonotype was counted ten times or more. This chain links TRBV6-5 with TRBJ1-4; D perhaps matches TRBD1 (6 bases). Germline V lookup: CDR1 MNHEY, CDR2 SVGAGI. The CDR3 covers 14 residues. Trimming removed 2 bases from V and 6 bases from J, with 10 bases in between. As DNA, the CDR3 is TGTGCCAGCAGTTACCGGGACACCCATGAAAAACTGTTTTTT. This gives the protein CASSYRDTHEKLFF.

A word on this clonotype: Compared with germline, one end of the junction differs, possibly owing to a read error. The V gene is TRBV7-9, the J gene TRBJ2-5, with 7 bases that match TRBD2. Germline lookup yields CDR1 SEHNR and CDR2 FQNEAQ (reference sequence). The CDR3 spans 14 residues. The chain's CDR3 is CAGSSVGGPGTLYF. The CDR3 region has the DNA TGTGCCGGCAGCTCAGTGGGAGGGCCGGGGACCCTGTACTTC.

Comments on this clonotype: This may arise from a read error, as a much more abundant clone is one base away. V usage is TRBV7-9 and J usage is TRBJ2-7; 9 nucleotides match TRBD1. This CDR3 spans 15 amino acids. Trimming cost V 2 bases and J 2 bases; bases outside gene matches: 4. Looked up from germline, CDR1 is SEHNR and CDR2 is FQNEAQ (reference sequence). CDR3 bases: TGTGCCAGCAGCTTAACAGGGGGCGCAACCTACGAGCAGTACTTC. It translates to CASSLTGGATYEQYF.